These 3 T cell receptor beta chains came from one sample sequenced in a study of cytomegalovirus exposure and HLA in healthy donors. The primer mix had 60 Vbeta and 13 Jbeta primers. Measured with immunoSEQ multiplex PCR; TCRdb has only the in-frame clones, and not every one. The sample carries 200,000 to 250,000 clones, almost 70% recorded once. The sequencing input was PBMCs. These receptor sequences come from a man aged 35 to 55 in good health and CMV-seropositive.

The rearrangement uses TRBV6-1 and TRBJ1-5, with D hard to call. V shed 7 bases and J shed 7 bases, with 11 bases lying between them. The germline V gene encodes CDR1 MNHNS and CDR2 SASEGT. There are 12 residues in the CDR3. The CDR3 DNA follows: TGTGCCAGCACAGACAACGTCCAGCCCCAGCATTTT. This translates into CASTDNVQPQHF.

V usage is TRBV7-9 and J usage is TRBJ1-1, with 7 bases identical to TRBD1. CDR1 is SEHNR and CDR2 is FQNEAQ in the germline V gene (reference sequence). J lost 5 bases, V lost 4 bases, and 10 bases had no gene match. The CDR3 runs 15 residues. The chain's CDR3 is CASSWGQFGATEAFF. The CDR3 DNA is TGTGCCAGCAGCTGGGGACAGTTTGGCGCTACTGAAGCTTTCTTT.

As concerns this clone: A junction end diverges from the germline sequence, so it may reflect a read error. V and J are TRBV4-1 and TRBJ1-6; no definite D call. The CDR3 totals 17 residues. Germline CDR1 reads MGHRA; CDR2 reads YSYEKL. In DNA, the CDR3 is TGCGCCGGCAGCCAAGTCCCCGTACAATCCTATAATTCACCCCTCCACTTT. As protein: CAGSQVPVQSYNSPLHF.